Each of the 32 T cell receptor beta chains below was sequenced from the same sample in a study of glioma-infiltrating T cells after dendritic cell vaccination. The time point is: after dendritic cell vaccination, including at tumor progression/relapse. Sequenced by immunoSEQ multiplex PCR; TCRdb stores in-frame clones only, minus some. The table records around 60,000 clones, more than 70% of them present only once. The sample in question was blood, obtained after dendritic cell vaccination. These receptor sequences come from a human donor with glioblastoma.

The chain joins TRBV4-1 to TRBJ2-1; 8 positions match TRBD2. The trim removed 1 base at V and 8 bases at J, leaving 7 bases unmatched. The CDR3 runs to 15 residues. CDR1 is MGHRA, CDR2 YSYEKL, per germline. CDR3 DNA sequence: TGCGCCAGCAGCCAAGGTCCACTAGCGGTCGATGAGCAGTTCTTC. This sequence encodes CASSQGPLAVDEQFF.

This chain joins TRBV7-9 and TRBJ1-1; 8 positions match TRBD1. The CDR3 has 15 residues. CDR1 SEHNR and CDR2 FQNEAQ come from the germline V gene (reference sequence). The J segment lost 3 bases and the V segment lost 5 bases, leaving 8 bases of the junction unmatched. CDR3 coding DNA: TGTGCCAGCAGCACGGACAGGGAAGGAGACACTGAAGCTTTCTTT. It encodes CASSTDREGDTEAFF.

The CDR3 spells CASSLSITGRGAGGYTF. The CDR3 bases are TGTGCCAGCAGTTTATCGATAACAGGGCGGGGGGCCGGCGGCTACACCTTC. The chain employs TRBV27 and TRBJ1-2; tentative D call: TRBD1 (6 bases). The V end lost 0 bases, the J end lost 8 bases, and 22 bases lay between the germline ends. The germline gives CDR1 MNHEY, CDR2 SMNVEV (reference sequence). The CDR3 contains 17 residues.

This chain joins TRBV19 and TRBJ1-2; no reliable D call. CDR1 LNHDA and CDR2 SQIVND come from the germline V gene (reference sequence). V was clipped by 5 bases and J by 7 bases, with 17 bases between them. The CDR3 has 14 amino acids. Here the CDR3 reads CASSPPERSGGYTF. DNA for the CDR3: TGTGCCAGTAGTCCCCCCGAAAGGAGTGGTGGCTACACCTTC.

Here the CDR3 DNA reads TGTGCCAGCAGGACAGGGGTTAATGAAAAACTGTTTTTT. Protein product: CASRTGVNEKLFF. The rearrangement joins TRBV7-9 to TRBJ1-4; 8 nucleotides agree with TRBD1. V gave up 6 bases and J gave up 4 bases; unmatched junction bases: 1. The CDR3 has 13 residues. Germline V lookup: CDR1 SEHNR, CDR2 FQNEAQ (reference sequence).

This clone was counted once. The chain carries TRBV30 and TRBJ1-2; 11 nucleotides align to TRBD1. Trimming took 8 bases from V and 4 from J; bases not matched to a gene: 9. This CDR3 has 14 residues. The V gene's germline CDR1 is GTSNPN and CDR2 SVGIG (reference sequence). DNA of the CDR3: TGTGCCGGAGACGGGACAGGGGGACCCTATGGCTACACCTTC. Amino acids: CAGDGTGGPYGYTF.

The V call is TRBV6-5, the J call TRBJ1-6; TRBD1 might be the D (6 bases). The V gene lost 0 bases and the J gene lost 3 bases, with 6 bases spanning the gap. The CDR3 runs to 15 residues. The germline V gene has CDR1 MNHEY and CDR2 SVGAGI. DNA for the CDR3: TGTGCCAGCAGTTACTCGGGACACTATAATTCACCCCTCCACTTT. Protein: CASSYSGHYNSPLHF.

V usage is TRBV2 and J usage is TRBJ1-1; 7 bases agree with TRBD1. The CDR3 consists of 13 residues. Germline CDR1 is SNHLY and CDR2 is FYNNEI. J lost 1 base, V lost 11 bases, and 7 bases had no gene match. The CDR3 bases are TGTGCCGGAAGACAGGGTCCGAACACTGAAGCTTTCTTT. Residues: CAGRQGPNTEAFF.

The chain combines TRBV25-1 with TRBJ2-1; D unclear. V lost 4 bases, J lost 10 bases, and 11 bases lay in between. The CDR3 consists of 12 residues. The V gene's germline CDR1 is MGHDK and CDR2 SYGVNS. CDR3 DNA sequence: TGTGCCAGCAGTGCCCAGACTGAGGAGCAGTTCTTC. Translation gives CASSAQTEEQFF.

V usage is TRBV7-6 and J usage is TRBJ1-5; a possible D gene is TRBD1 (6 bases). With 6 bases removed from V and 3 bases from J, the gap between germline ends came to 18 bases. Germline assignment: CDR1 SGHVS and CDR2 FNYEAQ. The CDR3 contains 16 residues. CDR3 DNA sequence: TGTGCCAGCAGAAAGGAAAAACAGGGCGCCAATCAGCCCCAGCATTTT. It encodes CASRKEKQGANQPQHF.

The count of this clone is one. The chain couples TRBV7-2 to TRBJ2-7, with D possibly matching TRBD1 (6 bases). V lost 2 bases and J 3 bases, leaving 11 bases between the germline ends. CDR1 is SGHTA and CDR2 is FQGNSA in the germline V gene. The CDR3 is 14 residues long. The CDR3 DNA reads TGTGCCAGCAGCTTAAAAGGGGGATTCTACGAGCAGTACTTC. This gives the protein CASSLKGGFYEQYF.

The CDR3 DNA follows: TGTGCCAGCAAGAGGACACTCGATTCACCCCTCCACTTT. Its translation: CASKRTLDSPLHF. The chain recombines TRBV6-6 with TRBJ1-6, with a tentative D call TRBD1 (5 bases). There are 13 residues in the CDR3. V was shortened by 7 bases and J by 8 bases, with 12 bases between the two germline ends. From germline, CDR1 is MNHNY and CDR2 SVGAGI (reference sequence).

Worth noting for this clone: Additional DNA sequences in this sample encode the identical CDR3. The CDR3 DNA sequence: TGCAGCGTTGCCGTCGTTGAAGCTTTCTTT. Translating gives CSVAVVEAFF. The chain combines TRBV29-1 with TRBJ1-1; no definite D call. CDR3 length equals 10 residues. The germline V and J ends were trimmed by 4 bases and 7 bases, with 7 bases remaining between them. The germline CDR1 and CDR2 sequences are SQVTM and ANQGSEA.

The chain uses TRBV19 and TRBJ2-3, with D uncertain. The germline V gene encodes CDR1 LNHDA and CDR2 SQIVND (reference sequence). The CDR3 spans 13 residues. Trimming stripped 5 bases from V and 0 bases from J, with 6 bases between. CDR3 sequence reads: CASSSHSTDTQYF. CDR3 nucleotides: TGTGCCAGTAGTTCACATAGCACAGATACGCAGTATTTT.

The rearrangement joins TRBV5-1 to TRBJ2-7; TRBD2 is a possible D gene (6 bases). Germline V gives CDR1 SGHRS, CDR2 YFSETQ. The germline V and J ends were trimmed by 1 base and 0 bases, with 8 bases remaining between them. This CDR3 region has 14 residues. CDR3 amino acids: CASSLWEASYEQYF. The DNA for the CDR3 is TGCGCCAGCAGCTTGTGGGAGGCCTCCTACGAGCAGTACTTC.

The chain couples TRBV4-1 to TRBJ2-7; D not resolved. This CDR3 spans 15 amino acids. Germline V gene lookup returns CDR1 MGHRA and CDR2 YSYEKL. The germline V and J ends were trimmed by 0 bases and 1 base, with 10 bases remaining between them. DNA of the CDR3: TGCGCCAGCAGCCAAGAAGAACAAGAATCCTACGAGCAGTACTTC. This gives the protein CASSQEEQESYEQYF.

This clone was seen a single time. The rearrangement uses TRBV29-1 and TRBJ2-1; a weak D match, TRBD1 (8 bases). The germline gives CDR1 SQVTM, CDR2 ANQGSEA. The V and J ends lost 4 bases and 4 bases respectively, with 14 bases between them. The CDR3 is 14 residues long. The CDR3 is CSVVNRGGYNEQFF. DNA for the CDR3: TGCAGCGTTGTGAACAGGGGGGGATACAATGAGCAGTTCTTC.

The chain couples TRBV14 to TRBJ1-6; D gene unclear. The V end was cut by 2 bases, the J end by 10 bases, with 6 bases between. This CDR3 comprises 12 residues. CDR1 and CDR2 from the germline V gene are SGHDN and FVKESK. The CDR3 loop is CASSQRGSPLHF. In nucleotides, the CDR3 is TGTGCCAGCAGCCAAAGAGGGTCACCCCTCCACTTT.

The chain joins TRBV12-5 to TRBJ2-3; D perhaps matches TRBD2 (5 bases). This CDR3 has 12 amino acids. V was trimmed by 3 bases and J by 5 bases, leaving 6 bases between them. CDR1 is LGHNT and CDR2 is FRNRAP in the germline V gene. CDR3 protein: CASGFGEDTQYF. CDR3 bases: TGTGCTAGTGGTTTCGGGGAAGATACGCAGTATTTT. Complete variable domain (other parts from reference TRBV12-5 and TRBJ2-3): DARVTQTPRHKVTEMGQEVTMRCQPILGHNTVFWYRQTMMQGLELLAYFRNRAPLDDSGMPKDRFSAEMPDATLATLKIQPSEPRDSAVYFCASGFGEDTQYFGPGTRLTVL.

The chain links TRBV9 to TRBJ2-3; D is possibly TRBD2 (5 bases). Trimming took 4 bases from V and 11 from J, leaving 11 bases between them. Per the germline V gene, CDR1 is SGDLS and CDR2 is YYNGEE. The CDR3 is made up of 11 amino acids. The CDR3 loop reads CASSPGLGQYF. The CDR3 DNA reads TGTGCCAGCAGCCCCGGACTCGGGCAGTATTTT. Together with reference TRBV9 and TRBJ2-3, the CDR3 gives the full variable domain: DSGVTQTPKHLITATGQRVTLRCSPRSGDLSVYWYQQSLDQGLQFLIQYYNGEERAKGNILERFSAQQFPDLHSELNLSSLELGDSALYFCASSPGLGQYFGPGTRLTVL.

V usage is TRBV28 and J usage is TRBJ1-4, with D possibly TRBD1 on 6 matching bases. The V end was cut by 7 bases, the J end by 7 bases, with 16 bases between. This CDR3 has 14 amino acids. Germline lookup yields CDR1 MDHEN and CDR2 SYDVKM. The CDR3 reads CASIEGGPGEKLFF. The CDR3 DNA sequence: TGTGCCAGCATTGAGGGGGGGCCGGGTGAAAAACTGTTTTTT.

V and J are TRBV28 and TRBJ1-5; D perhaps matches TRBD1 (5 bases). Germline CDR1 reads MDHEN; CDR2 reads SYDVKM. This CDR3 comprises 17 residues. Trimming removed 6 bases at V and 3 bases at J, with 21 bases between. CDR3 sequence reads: CASSPRGADSANQPQHF. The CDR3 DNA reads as TGTGCCAGCAGCCCACGCGGGGCGGATTCAGCCAATCAGCCCCAGCATTTT.

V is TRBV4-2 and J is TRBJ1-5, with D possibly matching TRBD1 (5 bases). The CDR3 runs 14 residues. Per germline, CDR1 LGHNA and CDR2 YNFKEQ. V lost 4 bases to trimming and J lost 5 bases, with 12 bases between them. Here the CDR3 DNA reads TGTGCCAGCAGCCCCAGTGGGGGGGATCAGCCCCAGCATTTT. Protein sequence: CASSPSGGDQPQHF.

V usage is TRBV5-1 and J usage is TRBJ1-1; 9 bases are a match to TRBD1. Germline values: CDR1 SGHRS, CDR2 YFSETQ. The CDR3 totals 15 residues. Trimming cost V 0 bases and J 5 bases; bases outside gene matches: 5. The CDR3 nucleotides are TGCGCCAGCAGCTTGGAGGACAGGGGACAAACTGAAGCTTTCTTT. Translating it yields CASSLEDRGQTEAFF.

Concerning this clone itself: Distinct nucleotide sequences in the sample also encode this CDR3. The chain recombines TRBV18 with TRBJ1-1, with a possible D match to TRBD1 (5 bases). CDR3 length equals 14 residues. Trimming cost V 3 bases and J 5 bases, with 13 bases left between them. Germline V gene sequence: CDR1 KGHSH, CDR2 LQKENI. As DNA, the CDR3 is TGTGCCAGCTCACCGCAGGGCAGGGATACTGAAGCTTTCTTT. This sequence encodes CASSPQGRDTEAFF. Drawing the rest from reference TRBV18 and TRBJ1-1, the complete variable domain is NAGVMQNPRHLVRRRGQEARLRCSPMKGHSHVYWYRQLPEEGLKFMVYLQKENIIDESGMPKERFSAEFPKEGPSILRIQQVVRGDSAAYFCASSPQGRDTEAFFGQGTRLTVV.

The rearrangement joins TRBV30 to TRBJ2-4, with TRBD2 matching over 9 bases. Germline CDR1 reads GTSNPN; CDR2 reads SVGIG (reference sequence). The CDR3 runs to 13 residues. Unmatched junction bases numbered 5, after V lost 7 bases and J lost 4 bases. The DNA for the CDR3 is TGTGCCTCGGATAGCGGGGGTAAAAACATTCAGTACTTC. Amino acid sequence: CASDSGGKNIQYF. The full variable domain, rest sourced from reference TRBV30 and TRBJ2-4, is SQTIHQWPATLVQPVGSPLSLECTVEGTSNPNLYWYRQAAGRGLQLLFYSVGIGQISSEVPQNLSASRPQDRQFILSSKKLLLSDSGFYLCASDSGGKNIQYFGAGTRLSVL.

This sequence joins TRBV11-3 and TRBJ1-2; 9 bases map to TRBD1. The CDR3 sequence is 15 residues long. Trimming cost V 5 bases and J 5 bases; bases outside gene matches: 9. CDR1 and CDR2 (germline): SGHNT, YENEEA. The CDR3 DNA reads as TGTGCCAGCAGCCCGGACAGGGGAAGGACTTATGGCTACACCTTC. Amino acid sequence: CASSPDRGRTYGYTF.

The CDR3 DNA is TGCAGCGCTACAGGTTCCGGCTACACCTTC. This translates into CSATGSGYTF. This rearrangement joins TRBV29-1 to TRBJ1-2; TRBD1 might be the D (5 bases). The length of the CDR3 is 10 residues. V was cut by 7 bases and J by 8 bases, with 11 bases left in between. CDR1 is SQVTM and CDR2 is ANQGSEA in the germline V gene.

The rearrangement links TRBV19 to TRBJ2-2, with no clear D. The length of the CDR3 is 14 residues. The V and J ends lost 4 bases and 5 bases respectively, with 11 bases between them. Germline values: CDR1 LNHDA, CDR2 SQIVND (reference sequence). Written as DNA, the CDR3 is TGTGCCAGTAGTACCTACCTCGGGACCGGGGAGCTGTTTTTT. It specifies CASSTYLGTGELFF.

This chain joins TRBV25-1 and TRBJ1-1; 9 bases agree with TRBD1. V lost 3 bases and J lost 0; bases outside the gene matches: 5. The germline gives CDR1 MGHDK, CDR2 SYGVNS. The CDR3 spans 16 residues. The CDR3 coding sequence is TGTGCCAGCAGTGAGGGGACAGGGAGAATGAACACTGAAGCTTTCTTT. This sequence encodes CASSEGTGRMNTEAFF.

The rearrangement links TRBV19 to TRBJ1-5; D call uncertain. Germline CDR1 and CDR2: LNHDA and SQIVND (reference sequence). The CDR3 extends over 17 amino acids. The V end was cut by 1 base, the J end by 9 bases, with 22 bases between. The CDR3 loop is CASSIVRVLGRVGPQHF. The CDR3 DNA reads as TGTGCCAGTAGTATAGTTAGAGTTCTGGGCCGTGTGGGGCCCCAGCATTTT.

This CDR3 is CASSSRIIYGQGANTEAFF. The DNA of the CDR3 is TGTGCCAGCAGCTCTCGGATTATATATGGACAGGGGGCGAACACTGAAGCTTTCTTT. The gene calls are TRBV7-6 and TRBJ1-1; 11 nucleotides match TRBD1. Germline V gene sequence: CDR1 SGHVS, CDR2 FNYEAQ. V dropped 4 bases and J dropped 1; count of bases not matched to a gene: 14. This CDR3 has 19 amino acids.